This is a list of T cell receptor beta chains from one sample in a study of control samples from healthy donors and cancer patients. TCRdb's copy holds only in-frame clones and misses some; the assay was immunoSEQ multiplex PCR. The sample includes about 74,000 clones, around nine tenths of them seen just once. Sequencing was carried out using blood. Source of these receptors: a woman in her forties or fifties in good health. The conserved cysteine and the conserved F or W are not part of the CDR3 here. A D gene is named only where the DNA matches it firmly.

D	V	length	J	CDR3
-	TRBV6-1	13	TRBJ1-4	ASSELRGYNEKLF
-	TRBV6-6	9	TRBJ2-7	ASGRMREQY
-	TRBV7-8	12	TRBJ1-4	ASRALATNEKLF
-	TRBV6-5	13	TRBJ2-7	ASRRAGAQSREQY
-	TRBV6-5	12	TRBJ1-1	ASSSNRLNTEAF
-	TRBV6-6	13	TRBJ2-7	ASSRPSTAAYEQY
-	TRBV7-2	14	TRBJ1-5	ASSLVVSLKNQPQH
TRBD1	TRBV12-5	12	TRBJ2-5	ASKISGGGETQY
-	TRBV6-5	10	TRBJ1-2	ASSSGSYGYT
-	TRBV14	12	TRBJ2-1	ASSQGIQYNEQF
-	TRBV7-9	11	TRBJ1-2	ASSAGQNYGYT
TRBD2	TRBV7-2	13	TRBJ2-7	ASSTSGGGVYEQY
-	TRBV19	10	TRBJ2-1	ASSMLGTEQF
-	TRBV5-6	13	TRBJ2-6	ASSFGLSGANVLT
TRBD1	TRBV6-6	12	TRBJ1-5	ASRHQGASQPQH
TRBD2	TRBV5-1	16	TRBJ2-1	ASSAGLAGVNTYNEQF
TRBD1	TRBV7-9	13	TRBJ1-2	ASSLPGQGAIGYT
-	TRBV3-1/TRBV3-2	15	TRBJ2-1	ASSQDLPGGWNNEQF
TRBD1	TRBV19	10	TRBJ1-4	ASSPRGQKLF
-	TRBV12-5	13	TRBJ2-3	ASGTGGGLLDTQY
-	TRBV2	10	TRBJ1-2	ASSEAVYGYT
TRBD1	TRBV24-1	16	TRBJ2-3	ATSAAYPGTGLGDTQY
TRBD1	TRBV11-2	14	TRBJ1-5	ASSPSTGGGNQPQH
-	TRBV12-3/TRBV12-4	9	TRBJ2-7	ASSVRSEQY
TRBD1	TRBV6-6	14	TRBJ1-1	ASSNAGGGRNTEAF
TRBD1	TRBV29-1	10	TRBJ1-1	SVEEDRGGTF
-	TRBV11-2	13	TRBJ1-1	ASSLGLRRNTEAF
-	TRBV18	9	TRBJ1-1	ASSPGEVAF
-	TRBV30	10	TRBJ2-3	AWNQGSDTQY
-	TRBV25-1	10	TRBJ1-1	ASRTGNTEAF
-	TRBV7-2	13	TRBJ1-1	ASSLAGGIGTEAF
-	TRBV29-1	12	TRBJ1-2	SSEEQGAFYGYT
-	TRBV30	9	TRBJ1-1	AWNGWTEAF
TRBD1	TRBV6-6	11	TRBJ1-2	ASSQGASYGYT
-	TRBV25-1	11	TRBJ1-4	ASTERRNEKLF
TRBD1	TRBV19	12	TRBJ2-1	ASKGQGFGNEQF
TRBD1	TRBV9	15	TRBJ1-2	ASSQEGQGTFNYGYT
-	TRBV7-8	10	TRBJ2-3	ASSLLSDTQY
TRBD2	TRBV7-2	16	TRBJ2-3	ASSSGLASYTSTDTQY
TRBD1	TRBV6-6	12	TRBJ1-2	ASILTGGDYGYT
-	TRBV7-6	13	TRBJ2-1	ASSRSSDSYNEQF
-	TRBV5-4	13	TRBJ1-4	ASSPRGTGGEKLF
-	TRBV2	8	TRBJ2-7	ASSDYEQY
-	TRBV5-1	13	TRBJ1-1	ASSNAGVEGTEAF
-	TRBV19	13	TRBJ1-5	ASSIETAFNQPQH
-	TRBV5-6	12	TRBJ1-5	ASSALSSNQPQH
TRBD1	TRBV6-5	14	TRBJ2-3	ASSSGQGGSTDTQY
-	TRBV6-6	14	TRBJ1-2	ASSTSQTALIGGYT
-	TRBV6-5	12	TRBJ1-6	ASSFRAEDSPLH
-	TRBV7-2	12	TRBJ1-4	ASSLDRRNEKLF
TRBD1	TRBV19	13	TRBJ1-2	ASLKGDSQDYGYT
-	TRBV6-5	13	TRBJ1-1	ASSRQRTLNTEAF